The TCR beta chain under discussion was sequenced for a study of control samples from healthy donors and cancer patients. In germline, CDR1 is SGHTA, CDR2 FQGNSA. The CDR3 is 13 residues long. Trimming pared 1 base from V and 5 bases from J, leaving 8 bases between. Generated by immunoSEQ multiplex PCR, the TCRdb table keeps only in-frame clones and is missing some. The table shows about 130,000 clones, with around 90% occurring only once. The sequence was obtained from a young man in good health. The chain uses TRBV7-2 and TRBJ2-5; D perhaps matches TRBD2 (5 bases). Sequencing was carried out using blood. The DNA of the CDR3 is TGTGCCAGCAGCTTAGAGCGAGGGGAGACCCAGTACTTC. It is translated as CASSLERGETQYF.